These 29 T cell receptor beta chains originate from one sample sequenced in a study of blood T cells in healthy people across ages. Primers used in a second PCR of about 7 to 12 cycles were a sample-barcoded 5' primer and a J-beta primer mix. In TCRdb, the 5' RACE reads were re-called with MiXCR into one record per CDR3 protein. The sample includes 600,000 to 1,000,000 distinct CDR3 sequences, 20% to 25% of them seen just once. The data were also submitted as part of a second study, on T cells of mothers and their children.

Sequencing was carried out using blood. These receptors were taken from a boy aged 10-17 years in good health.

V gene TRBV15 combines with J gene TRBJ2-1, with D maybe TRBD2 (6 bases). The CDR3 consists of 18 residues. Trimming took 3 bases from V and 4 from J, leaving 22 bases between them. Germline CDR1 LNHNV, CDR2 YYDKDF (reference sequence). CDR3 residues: CATSSEVRGTRGYNEQFF. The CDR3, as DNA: TGTGCCACCAGCAGTGAGGTCCGGGGGACGAGGGGTTACAATGAGCAGTTCTTC. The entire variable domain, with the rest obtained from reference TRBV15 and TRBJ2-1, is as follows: DAMVIQNPRYQVTQFGKPVTLSCSQTLNHNVMYWYQQKSSQAPKLLFHYYDKDFNNEADTPDNFQSRRPNTSFCFLDIRSPGLGDTAMYLCATSSEVRGTRGYNEQFFGPGTRLTVL.

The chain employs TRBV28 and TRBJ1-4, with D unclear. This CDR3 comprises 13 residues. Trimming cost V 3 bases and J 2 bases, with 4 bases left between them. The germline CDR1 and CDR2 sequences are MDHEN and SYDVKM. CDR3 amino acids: CASSFRTNEKLFF. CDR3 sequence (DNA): TGTGCCAGCAGTTTCCGGACTAATGAAAAACTGTTTTTT. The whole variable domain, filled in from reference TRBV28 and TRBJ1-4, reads DVKVTQSSRYLVKRTGEKVFLECVQDMDHENMFWYRQDPGLGLRLIYFSYDVKMKEKGDIPEGYSVSREKKERFSLILESASTNQTSMYLCASSFRTNEKLFFGSGTQLSVL.

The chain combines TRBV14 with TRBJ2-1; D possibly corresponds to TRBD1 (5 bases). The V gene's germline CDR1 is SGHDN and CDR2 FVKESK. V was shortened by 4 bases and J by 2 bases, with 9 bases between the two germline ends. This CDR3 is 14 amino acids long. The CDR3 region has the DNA TGTGCCAGCAGCCCAGGGTGGCCCTACAATGAGCAGTTCTTC. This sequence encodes CASSPGWPYNEQFF.

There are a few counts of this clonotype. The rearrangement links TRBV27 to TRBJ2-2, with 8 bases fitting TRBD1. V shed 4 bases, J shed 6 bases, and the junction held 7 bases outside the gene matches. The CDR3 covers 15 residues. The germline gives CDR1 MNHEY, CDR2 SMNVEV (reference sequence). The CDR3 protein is CASSSLWTGPGELFF. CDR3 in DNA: TGTGCCAGCAGTTCCCTTTGGACAGGGCCCGGGGAGCTGTTTTTT.

CDR3 DNA: TGTGCCAGCAGCTTACGACCCCTCCTCGCAACTAATGAAAAACTGTTTTTT. Its protein is CASSLRPLLATNEKLFF. The V gene is TRBV9, the J gene TRBJ1-4; D uncertain. Germline lookup yields CDR1 SGDLS and CDR2 YYNGEE. This CDR3 region has 17 residues. The V end lost 4 bases, the J end lost 0 bases, and 16 bases lay between the germline ends.

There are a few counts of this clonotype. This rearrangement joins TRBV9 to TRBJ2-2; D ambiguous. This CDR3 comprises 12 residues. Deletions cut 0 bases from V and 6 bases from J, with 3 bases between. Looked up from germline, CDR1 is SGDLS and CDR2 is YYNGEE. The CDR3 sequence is CASSVVAGELFF. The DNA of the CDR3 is TGTGCCAGCAGCGTAGTAGCCGGGGAGCTGTTTTTT.

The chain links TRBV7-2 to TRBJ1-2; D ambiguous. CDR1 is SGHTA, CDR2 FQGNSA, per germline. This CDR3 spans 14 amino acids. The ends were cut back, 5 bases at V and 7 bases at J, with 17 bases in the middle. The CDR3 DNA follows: TGTGCCAGCAGCCCCGGGAGACCCCGGGGTGGCTACACCTTC. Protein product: CASSPGRPRGGYTF. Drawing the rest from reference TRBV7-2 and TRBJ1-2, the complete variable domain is GAGVSQSPSNKVTEKGKDVELRCDPISGHTALYWYRQSLGQGLEFLIYFQGNSAPDKSGLPSDRFSAERTGGSVSTLTIQRTQQEDSAVYLCASSPGRPRGGYTFGSGTRLTVV.

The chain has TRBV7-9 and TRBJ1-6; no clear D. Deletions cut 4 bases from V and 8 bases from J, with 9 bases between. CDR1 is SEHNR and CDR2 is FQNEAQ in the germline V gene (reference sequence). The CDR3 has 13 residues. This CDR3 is CASSSLADSPLHF. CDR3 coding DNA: TGTGCCAGCAGCTCCTTAGCCGATTCACCCCTCCACTTT.

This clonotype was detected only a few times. This CDR3 is CSARGRPFRAGEQFF. The CDR3 DNA follows: TGCAGTGCTAGAGGGAGGCCCTTCCGGGCGGGAGAGCAGTTCTTC. This rearrangement joins TRBV20-1 to TRBJ2-5, with D tentatively TRBD2 (6 bases). The J call may be mistaken, given a closer DNA end match to TRBJ2-1. Germline V gene lookup returns CDR1 DFQATT and CDR2 SNEGSKA (reference sequence). The CDR3 sequence is 15 residues long.

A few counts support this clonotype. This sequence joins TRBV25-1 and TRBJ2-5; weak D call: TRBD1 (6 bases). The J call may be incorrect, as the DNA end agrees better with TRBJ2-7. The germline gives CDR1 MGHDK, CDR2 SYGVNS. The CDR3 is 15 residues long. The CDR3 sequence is CASSGFGVRGNEQYF. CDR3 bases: TGTGCCAGCAGTGGCTTTGGCGTCAGGGGTAACGAGCAGTACTTC.

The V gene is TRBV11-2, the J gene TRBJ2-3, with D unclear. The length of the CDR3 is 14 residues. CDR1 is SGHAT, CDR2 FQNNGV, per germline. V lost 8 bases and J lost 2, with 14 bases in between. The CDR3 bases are TGTGCCAGCCGGCTCACACAGACCACAGATACGCAGTATTTT. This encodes CASRLTQTTDTQYF.

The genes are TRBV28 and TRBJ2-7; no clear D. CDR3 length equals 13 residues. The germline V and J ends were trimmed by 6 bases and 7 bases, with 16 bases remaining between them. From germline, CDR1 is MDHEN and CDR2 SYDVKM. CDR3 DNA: TGTGCCAGCAGCCCTGGGAAGACCGGGGAGCAGTACTTC. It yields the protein CASSPGKTGEQYF.

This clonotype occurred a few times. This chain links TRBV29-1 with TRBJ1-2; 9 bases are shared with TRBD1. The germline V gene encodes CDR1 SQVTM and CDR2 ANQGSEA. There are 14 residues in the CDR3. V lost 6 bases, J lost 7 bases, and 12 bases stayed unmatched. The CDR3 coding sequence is TGCAGCGTAAGTTGGGGACAGGGTCGTCTTGGCTACACCTTC. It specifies CSVSWGQGRLGYTF.

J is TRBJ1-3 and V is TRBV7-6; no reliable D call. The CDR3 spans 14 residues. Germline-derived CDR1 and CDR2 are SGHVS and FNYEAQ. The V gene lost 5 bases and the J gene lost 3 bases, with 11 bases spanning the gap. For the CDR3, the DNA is TGTGCCAGCAGCGTATCCTACGATGGAAACACCATATATTTT. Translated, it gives CASSVSYDGNTIYF.

CDR3 residues: CASSLVSGFSYNEQFF. The CDR3 DNA is TGTGCCAGCAGCTTAGTGTCGGGGTTCTCCTACAATGAGCAGTTCTTC. The chain couples TRBV7-9 to TRBJ2-1, with D possibly being TRBD2 (5 bases). The CDR3 has 16 residues. V lost 1 base, J lost 0 bases, and 10 bases lay in between. CDR1 is SEHNR, CDR2 FQNEAQ, per germline (reference sequence).

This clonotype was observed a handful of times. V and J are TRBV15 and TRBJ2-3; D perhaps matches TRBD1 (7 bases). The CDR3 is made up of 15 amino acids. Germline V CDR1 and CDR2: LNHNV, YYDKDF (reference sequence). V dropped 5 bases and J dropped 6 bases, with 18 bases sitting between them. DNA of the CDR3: TGTGCCACCAGCGGAAGGCAGGGGGGATGGGATACGCAGTATTTT. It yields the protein CATSGRQGGWDTQYF.

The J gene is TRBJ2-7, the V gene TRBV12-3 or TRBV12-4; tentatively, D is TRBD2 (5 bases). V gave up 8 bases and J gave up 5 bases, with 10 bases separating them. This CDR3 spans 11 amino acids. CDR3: CASLEGNEQYF. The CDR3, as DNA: TGTGCCAGCCTTGAGGGCAACGAGCAGTACTTC.

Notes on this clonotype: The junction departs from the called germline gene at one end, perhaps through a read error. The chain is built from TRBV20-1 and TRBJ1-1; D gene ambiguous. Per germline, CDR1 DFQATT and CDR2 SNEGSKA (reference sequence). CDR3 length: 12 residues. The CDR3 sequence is CSAREGWTETFF. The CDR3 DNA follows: TGCAGTGCTAGAGAGGGCTGGACTGAAACTTTCTTT.

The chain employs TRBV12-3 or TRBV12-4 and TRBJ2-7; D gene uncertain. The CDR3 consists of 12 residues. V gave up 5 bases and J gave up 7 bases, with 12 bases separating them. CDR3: CASSNSKGEQYF. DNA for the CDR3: TGTGCCAGCAGTAATTCGAAAGGGGAGCAGTACTTC.

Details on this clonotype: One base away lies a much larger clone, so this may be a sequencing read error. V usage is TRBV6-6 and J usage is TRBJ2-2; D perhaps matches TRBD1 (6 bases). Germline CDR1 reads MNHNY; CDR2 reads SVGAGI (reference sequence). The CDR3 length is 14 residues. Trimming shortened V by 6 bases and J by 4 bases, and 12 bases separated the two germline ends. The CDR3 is CASSRRGGTGELFF. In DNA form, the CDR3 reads TGTGCCAGCAGCCGCCGAGGGGGCACCGGGGAGCTGTTTTTT.

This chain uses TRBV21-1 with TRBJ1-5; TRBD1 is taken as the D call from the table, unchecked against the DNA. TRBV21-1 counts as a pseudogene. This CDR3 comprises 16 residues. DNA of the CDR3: TGTGCCAGCAGGGAGACAGGGCCGGGGCGCAATCAGCCCCAGCATTTT. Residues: CASRETGPGRNQPQHF.

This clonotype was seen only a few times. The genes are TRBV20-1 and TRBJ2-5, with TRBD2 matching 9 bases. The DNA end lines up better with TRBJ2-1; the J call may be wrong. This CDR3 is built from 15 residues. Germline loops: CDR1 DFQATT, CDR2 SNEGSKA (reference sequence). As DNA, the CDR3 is TGCAGTGCCAAAGTGGCGGGGGGGACTTACAATGAGCAGTTCTTC. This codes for CSAKVAGGTYNEQFF.

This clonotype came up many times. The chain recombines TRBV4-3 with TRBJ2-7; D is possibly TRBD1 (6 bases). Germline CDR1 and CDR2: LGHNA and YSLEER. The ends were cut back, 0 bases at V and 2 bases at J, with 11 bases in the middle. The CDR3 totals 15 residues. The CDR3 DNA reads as TGCGCCAGCAGCCAAGAAGCGGACAGAACCTACGAGCAGTACTTC. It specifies CASSQEADRTYEQYF.

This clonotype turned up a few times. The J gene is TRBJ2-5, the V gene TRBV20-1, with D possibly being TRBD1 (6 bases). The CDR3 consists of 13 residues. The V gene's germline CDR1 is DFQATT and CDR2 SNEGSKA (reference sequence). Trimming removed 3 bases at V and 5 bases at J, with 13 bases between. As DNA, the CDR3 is TGCAGTGCTAGTCATCAGGGGTTGGAGACCCAGTACTTC. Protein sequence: CSASHQGLETQYF.

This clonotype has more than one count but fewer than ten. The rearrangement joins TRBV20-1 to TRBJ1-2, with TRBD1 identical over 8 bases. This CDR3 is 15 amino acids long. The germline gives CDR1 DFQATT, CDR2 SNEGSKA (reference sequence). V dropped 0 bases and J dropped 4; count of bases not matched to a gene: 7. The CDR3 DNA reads TGCAGTGCTAGAGATGCAGGGGGCGCTTCCTATGGCTACACCTTC. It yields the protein CSARDAGGASYGYTF.

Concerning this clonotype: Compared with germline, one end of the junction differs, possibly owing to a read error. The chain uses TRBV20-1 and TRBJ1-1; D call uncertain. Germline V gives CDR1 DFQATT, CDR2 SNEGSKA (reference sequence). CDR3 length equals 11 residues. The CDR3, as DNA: TGCAGTGCCACCAGGCACACCGAAGCTTTCTTT. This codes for CSATRHTEAFF.

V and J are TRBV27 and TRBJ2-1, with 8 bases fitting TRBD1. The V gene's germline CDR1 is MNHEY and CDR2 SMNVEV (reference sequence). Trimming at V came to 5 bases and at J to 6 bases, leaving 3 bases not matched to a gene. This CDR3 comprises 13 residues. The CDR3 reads CASSRGQVNEQFF. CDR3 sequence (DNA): TGTGCCAGCAGTAGGGGACAGGTCAATGAGCAGTTCTTC.

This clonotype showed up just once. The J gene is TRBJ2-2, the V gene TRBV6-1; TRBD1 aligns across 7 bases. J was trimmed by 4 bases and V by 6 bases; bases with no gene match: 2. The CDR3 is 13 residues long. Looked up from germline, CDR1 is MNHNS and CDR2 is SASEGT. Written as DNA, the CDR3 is TGTGCCAGCAGGACAGGGACCACCGGGGAGCTGTTTTTT. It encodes CASRTGTTGELFF.

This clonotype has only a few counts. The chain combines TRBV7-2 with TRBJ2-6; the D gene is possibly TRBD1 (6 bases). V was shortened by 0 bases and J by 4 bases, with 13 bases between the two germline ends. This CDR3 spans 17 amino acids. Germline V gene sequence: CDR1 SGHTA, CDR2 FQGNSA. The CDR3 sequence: CASSLAVWGTGANVLTF. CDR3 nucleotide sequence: TGTGCCAGCAGCTTAGCGGTTTGGGGGACAGGGGCCAACGTCCTGACTTTC.